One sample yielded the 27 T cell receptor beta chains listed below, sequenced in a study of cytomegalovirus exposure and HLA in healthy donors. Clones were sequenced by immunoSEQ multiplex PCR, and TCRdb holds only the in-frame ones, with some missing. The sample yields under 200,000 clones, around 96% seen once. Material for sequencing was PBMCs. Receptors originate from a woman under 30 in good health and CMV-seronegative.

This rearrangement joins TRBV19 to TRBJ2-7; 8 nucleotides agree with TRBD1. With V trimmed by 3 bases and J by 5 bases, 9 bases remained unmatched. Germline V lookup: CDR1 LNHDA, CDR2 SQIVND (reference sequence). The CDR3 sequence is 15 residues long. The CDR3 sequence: CASSISPGGGHEQYF. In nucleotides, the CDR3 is TGTGCCAGTAGTATTTCCCCAGGGGGCGGACACGAGCAGTACTTC.

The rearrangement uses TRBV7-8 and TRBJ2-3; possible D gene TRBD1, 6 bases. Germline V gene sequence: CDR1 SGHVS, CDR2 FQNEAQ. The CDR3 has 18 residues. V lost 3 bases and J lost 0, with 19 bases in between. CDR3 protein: CASSLPEDSGDSTDTQYF. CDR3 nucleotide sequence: TGTGCCAGCAGCTTGCCCGAGGATTCAGGGGATAGCACAGATACGCAGTATTTT.

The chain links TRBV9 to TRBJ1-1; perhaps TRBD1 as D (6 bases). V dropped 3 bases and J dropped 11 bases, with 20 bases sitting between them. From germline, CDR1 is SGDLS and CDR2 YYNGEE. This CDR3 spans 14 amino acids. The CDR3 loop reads CASSDGRGGLGAFF. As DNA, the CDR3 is TGTGCCAGCAGCGACGGGAGGGGGGGCCTGGGGGCTTTCTTT.

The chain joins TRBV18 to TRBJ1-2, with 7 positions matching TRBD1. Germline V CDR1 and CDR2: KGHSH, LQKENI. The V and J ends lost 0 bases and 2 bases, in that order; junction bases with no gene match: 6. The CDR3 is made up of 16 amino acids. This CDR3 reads CASSPPIVDRNYGYTF. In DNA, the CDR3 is TGTGCCAGCTCACCACCGATCGTGGACAGGAACTATGGCTACACCTTC. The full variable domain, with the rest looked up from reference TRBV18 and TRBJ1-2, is NAGVMQNPRHLVRRRGQEARLRCSPMKGHSHVYWYRQLPEEGLKFMVYLQKENIIDESGMPKERFSAEFPKEGPSILRIQQVVRGDSAAYFCASSPPIVDRNYGYTFGSGTRLTVV.

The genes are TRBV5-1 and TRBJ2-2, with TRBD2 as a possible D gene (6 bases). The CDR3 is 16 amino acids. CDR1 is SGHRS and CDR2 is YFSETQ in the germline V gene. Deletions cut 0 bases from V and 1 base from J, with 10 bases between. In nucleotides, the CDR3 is TGCGCCAGCAGCTTGGAACTAGCAAAGAACACCGGGGAGCTGTTTTTT. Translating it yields CASSLELAKNTGELFF.

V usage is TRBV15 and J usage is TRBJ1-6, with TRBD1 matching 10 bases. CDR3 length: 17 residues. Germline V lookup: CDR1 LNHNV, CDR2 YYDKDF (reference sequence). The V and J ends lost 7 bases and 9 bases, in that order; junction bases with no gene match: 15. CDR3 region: CATNHKTGGLQGSPLHF. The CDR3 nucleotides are TGTGCCACCAACCATAAGACAGGGGGCCTTCAAGGTTCACCCCTCCACTTT.

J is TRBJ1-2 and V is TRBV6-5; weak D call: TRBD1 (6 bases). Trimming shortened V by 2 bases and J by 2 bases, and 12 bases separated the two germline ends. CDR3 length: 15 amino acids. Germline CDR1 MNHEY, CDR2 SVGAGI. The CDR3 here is CASSYTPTGNYGYTF. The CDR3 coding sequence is TGTGCCAGCAGTTACACCCCAACAGGGAACTATGGCTACACCTTC.

The CDR3 nucleotides read TGCAGCGTTTTGACAGGGCTAACTAACTATGGCTACACCTTC. Encoded protein: CSVLTGLTNYGYTF. The V and J genes are TRBV29-1 and TRBJ1-2; 7 nucleotides line up with TRBD1. Trimming took 5 bases from V and 0 from J; bases not matched to a gene: 6. Germline CDR1 reads SQVTM; CDR2 reads ANQGSEA. This CDR3 comprises 14 residues.

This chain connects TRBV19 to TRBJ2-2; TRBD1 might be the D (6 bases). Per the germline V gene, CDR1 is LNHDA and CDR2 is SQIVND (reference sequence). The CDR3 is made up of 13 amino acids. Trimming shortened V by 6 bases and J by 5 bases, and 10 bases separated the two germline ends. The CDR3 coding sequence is TGTGCCAGTAGCCCACAGGGTACCGGGGAGCTGTTTTTT. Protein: CASSPQGTGELFF.

For the CDR3, the DNA is TGTGCCAGCAGCTTACAGGGATCGAACACTGAAGCTTTCTTT. This translates into CASSLQGSNTEAFF. The genes are TRBV7-9 and TRBJ1-1; TRBD1 is a possible D gene (5 bases). The CDR3 length is 14 residues. Germline-derived CDR1 and CDR2 are SEHNR and FQNEAQ (reference sequence). The V and J ends lost 2 bases and 1 base respectively, with 8 bases between them.

This CDR3 reads CASSSRGARRAYGYTF. As DNA, the CDR3 is TGTGCCAGCAGCTCCCGGGGGGCACGGCGAGCCTATGGCTACACCTTC. The chain employs TRBV7-8 and TRBJ1-2, with a possible D match to TRBD1 (6 bases). CDR3 length: 16 residues. With 4 bases removed from V and 4 bases from J, the gap between germline ends came to 19 bases. Germline V lookup: CDR1 SGHVS, CDR2 FQNEAQ.

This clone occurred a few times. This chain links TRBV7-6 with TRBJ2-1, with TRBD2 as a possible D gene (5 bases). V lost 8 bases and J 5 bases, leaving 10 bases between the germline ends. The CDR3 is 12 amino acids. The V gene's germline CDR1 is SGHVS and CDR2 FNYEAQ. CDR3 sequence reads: CASGYGNNEQFF. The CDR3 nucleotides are TGTGCCAGCGGGTACGGGAACAATGAGCAGTTCTTC.

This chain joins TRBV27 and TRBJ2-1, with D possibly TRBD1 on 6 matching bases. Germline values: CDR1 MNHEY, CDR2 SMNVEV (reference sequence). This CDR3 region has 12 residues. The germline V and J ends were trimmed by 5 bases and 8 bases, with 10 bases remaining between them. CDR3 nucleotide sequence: TGTGCCAGCAGTCCCACAGGGTATGAGCAGTTCTTC. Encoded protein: CASSPTGYEQFF.

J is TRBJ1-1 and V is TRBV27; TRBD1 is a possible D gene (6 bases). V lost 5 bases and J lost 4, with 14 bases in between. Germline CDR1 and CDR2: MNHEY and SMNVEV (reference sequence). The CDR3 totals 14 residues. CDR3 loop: CASSLDRMRTEAFF. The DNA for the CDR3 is TGTGCCAGCAGTCTCGACAGGATGCGCACTGAAGCTTTCTTT.

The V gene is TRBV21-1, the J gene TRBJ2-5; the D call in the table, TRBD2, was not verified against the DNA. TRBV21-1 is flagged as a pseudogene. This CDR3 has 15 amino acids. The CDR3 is CASSKNLRRRDTQYF. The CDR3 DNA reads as TGTGCCAGCAGCAAGAATTTGAGGCGCCGGGATACCCAGTACTTC.

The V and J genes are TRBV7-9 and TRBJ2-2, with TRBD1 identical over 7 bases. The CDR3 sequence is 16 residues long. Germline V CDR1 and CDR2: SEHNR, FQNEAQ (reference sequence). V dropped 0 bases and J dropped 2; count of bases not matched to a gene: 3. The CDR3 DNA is TGTGCCAGCAGCTTAGCGACAGGGTTTAACACCGGGGAGCTGTTTTTT. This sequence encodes CASSLATGFNTGELFF.

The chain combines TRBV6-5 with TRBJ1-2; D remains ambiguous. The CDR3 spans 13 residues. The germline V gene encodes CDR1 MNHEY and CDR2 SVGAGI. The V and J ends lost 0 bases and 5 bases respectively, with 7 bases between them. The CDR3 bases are TGTGCCAGCAGTTACTCCAGATTGTATGGCTACACCTTC. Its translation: CASSYSRLYGYTF.

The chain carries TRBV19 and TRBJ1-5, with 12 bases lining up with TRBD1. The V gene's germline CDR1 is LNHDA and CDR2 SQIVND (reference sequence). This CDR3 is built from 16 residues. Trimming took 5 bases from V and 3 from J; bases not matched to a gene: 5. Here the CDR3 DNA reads TGTGCCAGTAGTCCAAGGGACAGGGGGCACAATCAGCCCCAGCATTTT. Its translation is CASSPRDRGHNQPQHF.

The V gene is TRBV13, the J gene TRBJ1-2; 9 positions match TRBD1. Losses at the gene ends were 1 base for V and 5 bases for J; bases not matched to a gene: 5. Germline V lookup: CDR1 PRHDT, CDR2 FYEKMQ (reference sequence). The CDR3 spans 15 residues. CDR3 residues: CASSLEGQGPYGYTF. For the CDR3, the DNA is TGTGCCAGCAGCTTAGAGGGACAGGGTCCGTATGGCTACACCTTC.

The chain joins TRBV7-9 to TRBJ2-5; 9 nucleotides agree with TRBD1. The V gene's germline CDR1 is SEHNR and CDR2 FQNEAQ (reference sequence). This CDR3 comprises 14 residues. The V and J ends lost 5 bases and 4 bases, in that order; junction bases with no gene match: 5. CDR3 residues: CASSPDRGVETQYF. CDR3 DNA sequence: TGTGCCAGCAGCCCGGACAGGGGAGTAGAGACCCAGTACTTC.

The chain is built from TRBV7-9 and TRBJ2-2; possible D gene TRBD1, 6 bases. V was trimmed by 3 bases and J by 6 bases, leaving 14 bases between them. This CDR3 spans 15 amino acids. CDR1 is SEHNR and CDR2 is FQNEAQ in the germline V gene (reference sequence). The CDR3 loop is CASSLQGSRAGELFF. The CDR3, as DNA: TGTGCCAGCAGCTTGCAGGGGTCAAGGGCCGGGGAGCTGTTTTTT.

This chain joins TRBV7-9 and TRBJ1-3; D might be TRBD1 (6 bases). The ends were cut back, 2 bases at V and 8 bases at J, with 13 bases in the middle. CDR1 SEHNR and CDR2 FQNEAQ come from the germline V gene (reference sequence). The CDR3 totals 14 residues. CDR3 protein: CASSLTGGADTIYF. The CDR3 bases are TGTGCCAGCAGCTTAACCGGGGGGGCGGACACCATATATTTT.

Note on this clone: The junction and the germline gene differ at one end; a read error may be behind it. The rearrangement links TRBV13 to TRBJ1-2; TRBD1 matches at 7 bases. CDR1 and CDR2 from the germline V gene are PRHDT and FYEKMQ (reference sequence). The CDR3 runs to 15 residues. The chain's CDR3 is CVSSSRQGANYGYTF. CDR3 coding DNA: TGTGTCAGCAGCTCCAGACAGGGAGCTAACTATGGCTACACCTTC.

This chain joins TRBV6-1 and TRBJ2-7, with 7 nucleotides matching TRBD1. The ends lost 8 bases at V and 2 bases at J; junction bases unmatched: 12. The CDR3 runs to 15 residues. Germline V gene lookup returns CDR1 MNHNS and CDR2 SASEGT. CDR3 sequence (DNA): TGTGCCAGCCCCCCCGGACAGGCCGATGCCTACGAGCAGTACTTC. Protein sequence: CASPPGQADAYEQYF.

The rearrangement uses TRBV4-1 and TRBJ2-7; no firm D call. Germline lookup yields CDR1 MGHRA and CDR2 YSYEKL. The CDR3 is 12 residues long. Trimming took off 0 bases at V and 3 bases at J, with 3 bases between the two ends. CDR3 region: CASSQDNYEQYF. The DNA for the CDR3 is TGCGCCAGCAGCCAAGATAACTACGAGCAGTACTTC.

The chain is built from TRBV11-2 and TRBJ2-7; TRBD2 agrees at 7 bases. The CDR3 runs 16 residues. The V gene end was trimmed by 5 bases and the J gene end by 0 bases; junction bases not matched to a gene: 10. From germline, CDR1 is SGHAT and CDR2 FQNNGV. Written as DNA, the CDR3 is TGTGCCAGCAGCCTCAGCGGGACTAAAAGCTCCTACGAGCAGTACTTC. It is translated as CASSLSGTKSSYEQYF.

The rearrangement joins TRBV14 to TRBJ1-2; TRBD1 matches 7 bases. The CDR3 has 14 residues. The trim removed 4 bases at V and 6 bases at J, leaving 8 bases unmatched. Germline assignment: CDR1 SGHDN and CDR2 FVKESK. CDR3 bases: TGTGCCAGCAGCCTCCGACAGGGATTTAATGGCTACACCTTC. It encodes CASSLRQGFNGYTF.